These T cell receptor beta chains were read from a single sample in a study of OX40 agonist ivuxolimab in advanced cancers. Sequencing used immunoSEQ multiplex PCR; TCRdb keeps in-frame clones, though not all of them. The sample has 55,000 to 75,000 clones; roughly nine tenths are singletons. The source was CD4+ or CD8+ T cells sorted from blood, collected in a trial of the OX40 agonist ivuxolimab. The receptor set was obtained from an adult with an advanced solid tumor such as melanoma, head and neck, liver or kidney cancer. Both conserved end residues are part of each CDR3. A D gene is named only where the DNA matches it firmly. Rows give clone size only sometimes, using once, few, many, or a class for an expanded clone.

V gene: TRBV6-5; J gene: TRBJ1-1; D gene: TRBD1; clone size: .; CDR3 protein: CASSRGRGDTEAFF; CDR3 DNA: TGTGCCAGCAGTAGAGGCAGGGGGGACACTGAAGCTTTCTTT
V gene: TRBV7-8; J gene: TRBJ2-7; D gene: TRBD1; clone size: .; CDR3 protein: CASSTKTGSSYEQYF; CDR3 DNA: TGTGCCAGCAGCACAAAGACAGGGAGCTCCTACGAGCAGTACTTC
V gene: TRBV18; J gene: TRBJ2-1; D gene: .; clone size: .; CDR3 protein: CASSPSGSNEQFF; CDR3 DNA: TGTGCCAGCTCACCGTCAGGGAGCAATGAGCAGTTCTTC
V gene: TRBV4-2; J gene: TRBJ2-3; D gene: .; clone size: .; CDR3 protein: CASSQQGRTDTQYF; CDR3 DNA: TGTGCCAGCAGCCAACAGGGACGCACAGATACGCAGTATTTT
V gene: TRBV6-6; J gene: TRBJ2-1; D gene: TRBD1; clone size: once; CDR3 protein: CASSLGQADNEQFF; CDR3 DNA: TGTGCCAGCAGCCTCGGACAGGCCGACAATGAGCAGTTCTTC
V gene: TRBV27; J gene: TRBJ2-7; D gene: TRBD2; clone size: .; CDR3 protein: CASSSTGLAGFHYEQYF; CDR3 DNA: TGTGCCAGCAGTTCGACGGGACTAGCGGGGTTTCACTACGAGCAGTACTTC
V gene: TRBV7-9; J gene: TRBJ1-3; D gene: TRBD1; clone size: .; CDR3 protein: CASSLPFGQGVSGNTIYF; CDR3 DNA: TGTGCCAGCAGCTTACCCTTCGGACAGGGGGTGTCCGGAAACACCATATATTTT
V gene: TRBV10-3; J gene: TRBJ1-5; D gene: .; clone size: .; CDR3 protein: CAISVEVNQPQHF; CDR3 DNA: TGTGCCATCAGTGTAGAAGTTAATCAGCCCCAGCATTTT
V gene: TRBV5-4; J gene: TRBJ1-2; D gene: .; clone size: .; CDR3 protein: CASSFQESFGGYTF; CDR3 DNA: TGTGCCAGCAGCTTCCAGGAGTCCTTCGGAGGCTACACCTTC
V gene: TRBV4-1; J gene: TRBJ2-7; D gene: .; clone size: once; CDR3 protein: CASSQDEGREQYF; CDR3 DNA: TGCGCCAGCAGCCAAGATGAGGGGAGGGAGCAGTACTTC
V gene: TRBV5-1; J gene: TRBJ2-5; D gene: TRBD2; clone size: .; CDR3 protein: CASSLRDYGETQYF; CDR3 DNA: TGCGCCAGCAGCTTGAGGGACTACGGGGAGACCCAGTACTTC
V gene: TRBV19; J gene: TRBJ2-3; D gene: .; clone size: .; CDR3 protein: CATGGAGLDTQYF; CDR3 DNA: TGTGCCACAGGGGGGGCGGGACTAGATACGCAGTATTTT
V gene: TRBV30; J gene: TRBJ2-7; D gene: .; clone size: .; CDR3 protein: CAWSVGYEQYF; CDR3 DNA: TGTGCCTGGAGTGTGGGTTACGAGCAGTACTTC
V gene: TRBV7-7; J gene: TRBJ2-5; D gene: .; clone size: .; CDR3 protein: CASSLGIPGETQYF; CDR3 DNA: TGTGCCAGCAGCTTGGGGATCCCCGGGGAGACCCAGTACTTC
V gene: TRBV30; J gene: TRBJ1-2; D gene: .; clone size: few; CDR3 protein: CAWRARDGLYGYTF; CDR3 DNA: TGTGCCTGGAGGGCGAGGGACGGTCTCTATGGCTACACCTTC
V gene: TRBV7-9; J gene: TRBJ2-4; D gene: TRBD2; clone size: few; CDR3 protein: CASSLAGSGGGNIQYF; CDR3 DNA: TGTGCCAGCAGCTTAGCAGGCTCAGGCGGGGGAAACATTCAGTACTTC
V gene: TRBV6-6; J gene: TRBJ2-1; D gene: TRBD2; clone size: .; CDR3 protein: CASSKRTSSSEQFF; CDR3 DNA: TGTGCCAGCAGCAAAAGGACTAGCTCCTCTGAGCAGTTCTTC
V gene: TRBV5-1; J gene: TRBJ2-5; D gene: .; clone size: .; CDR3 protein: CASSLGVGQLQETQYF; CDR3 DNA: TGCGCCAGCAGCTTGGGGGTGGGGCAGTTACAAGAGACCCAGTACTTC
V gene: TRBV7-2; J gene: TRBJ2-2; D gene: .; clone size: .; CDR3 protein: CASSPTSANTGELFF; CDR3 DNA: TGTGCCAGCAGCCCGACTAGTGCGAACACCGGGGAGCTGTTTTTT
V gene: TRBV18; J gene: TRBJ1-2; D gene: .; clone size: .; CDR3 protein: CASSPGDGGDNYGYTF; CDR3 DNA: TGTGCCAGCTCACCCGGGGACGGCGGGGATAACTATGGCTACACCTTC
V gene: TRBV6-6; J gene: TRBJ2-7; D gene: .; clone size: .; CDR3 protein: CASSWSLTGRSYEQYF; CDR3 DNA: TGTGCCAGCAGTTGGTCGCTTACGGGAAGATCCTACGAGCAGTACTTC
V gene: TRBV28; J gene: TRBJ1-4; D gene: .; clone size: .; CDR3 protein: CASSLSPTTNEKLFF; CDR3 DNA: TGTGCCAGCAGTTTATCCCCGACAACTAATGAAAAACTGTTTTTT
V gene: TRBV27; J gene: TRBJ1-5; D gene: .; clone size: .; CDR3 protein: CASSLFGTSNQPQHF; CDR3 DNA: TGTGCCAGCAGTTTATTCGGGACATCTAATCAGCCCCAGCATTTT
V gene: TRBV4-3; J gene: TRBJ2-2; D gene: TRBD1; clone size: once; CDR3 protein: CASSQSGQGFTGELFF; CDR3 DNA: TGCGCCAGCAGCCAGTCGGGACAGGGGTTCACCGGGGAGCTGTTTTTT
V gene: TRBV19; J gene: TRBJ1-1; D gene: .; clone size: .; CDR3 protein: CASSEQLMNTEAFF; CDR3 DNA: TGTGCCAGTAGCGAACAGCTCATGAACACTGAAGCTTTCTTT
V gene: TRBV5-1; J gene: TRBJ2-3; D gene: .; clone size: .; CDR3 protein: CASSLGSNRGRTDTQYF; CDR3 DNA: TGCGCCAGCAGCTTGGGAAGTAATCGGGGGCGCACAGATACGCAGTATTTT
V gene: TRBV11-2; J gene: TRBJ2-1; D gene: .; clone size: .; CDR3 protein: CASSLEPRSYNEQFF; CDR3 DNA: TGTGCCAGCAGCTTAGAGCCCAGATCCTACAATGAGCAGTTCTTC
V gene: TRBV7-9; J gene: TRBJ1-2; D gene: .; clone size: .; CDR3 protein: CASSASGVGYGYTF; CDR3 DNA: TGTGCCAGCAGCGCATCAGGGGTGGGCTATGGCTACACCTTC
V gene: TRBV11-3; J gene: TRBJ2-3; D gene: .; clone size: .; CDR3 protein: CASSLAGRSTDTQYF; CDR3 DNA: TGTGCCAGCAGCCTGGCAGGCCGTAGCACAGATACGCAGTATTTT
V gene: TRBV27; J gene: TRBJ1-5; D gene: .; clone size: once; CDR3 protein: CASSLAFSNQPQHF; CDR3 DNA: TGTGCCAGCAGTTTAGCGTTTAGCAATCAGCCCCAGCATTTT
V gene: TRBV18; J gene: TRBJ2-1; D gene: .; clone size: .; CDR3 protein: CASSPPEIGEQFF; CDR3 DNA: TGTGCCAGCTCACCACCTGAAATCGGTGAGCAGTTCTTC
V gene: TRBV7-9; J gene: TRBJ2-1; D gene: .; clone size: once; CDR3 protein: CASTFLGEQFF; CDR3 DNA: TGTGCCAGCACCTTTCTTGGTGAGCAGTTCTTC
V gene: TRBV28; J gene: TRBJ2-1; D gene: .; clone size: .; CDR3 protein: CASSLSGALYEQFF; CDR3 DNA: TGTGCCAGCAGTTTATCGGGAGCTCTGTATGAGCAGTTCTTC
V gene: TRBV9; J gene: TRBJ2-2; D gene: .; clone size: .; CDR3 protein: CASSVANVAGELFF; CDR3 DNA: TGTGCCAGCAGCGTCGCTAACGTTGCCGGGGAGCTGTTTTTT
V gene: TRBV6-5; J gene: TRBJ2-7; D gene: TRBD1; clone size: few; CDR3 protein: CASSYSPQGPYEQYF; CDR3 DNA: TGTGCCAGCAGTTACTCACCACAGGGGCCCTACGAGCAGTACTTC
V gene: TRBV5-1; J gene: TRBJ1-5; D gene: TRBD1; clone size: .; CDR3 protein: CASTRTGREQPQHF; CDR3 DNA: TGCGCCAGCACCCGGACAGGGAGGGAGCAGCCCCAGCATTTT
V gene: TRBV19; J gene: TRBJ2-1; D gene: TRBD2; clone size: .; CDR3 protein: CASVQLAGGPGEQFF; CDR3 DNA: TGTGCCAGTGTACAACTAGCGGGAGGGCCGGGTGAGCAGTTCTTC
V gene: TRBV28; J gene: TRBJ2-5; D gene: .; clone size: .; CDR3 protein: CASSLLGLTQYF; CDR3 DNA: TGTGCCAGCAGTTTACTGGGACTGACCCAGTACTTC
V gene: TRBV2; J gene: TRBJ2-6; D gene: .; clone size: .; CDR3 protein: CASSDISGANVLTF; CDR3 DNA: TGTGCCAGCAGCGACATCTCTGGGGCCAACGTCCTGACTTTC
V gene: TRBV4-1; J gene: TRBJ2-3; D gene: TRBD2; clone size: once; CDR3 protein: CASSQVTSVTDTQYF; CDR3 DNA: TGCGCCAGCAGCCAAGTAACTAGCGTCACAGATACGCAGTATTTT
V gene: TRBV9; J gene: TRBJ2-7; D gene: .; clone size: .; CDR3 protein: CASSVSSGQTYEQYF; CDR3 DNA: TGTGCCAGCAGCGTATCAAGCGGACAGACCTACGAGCAGTACTTC
V gene: TRBV7-3; J gene: TRBJ1-5; D gene: .; clone size: .; CDR3 protein: CASSSRTAVGNQPQHF; CDR3 DNA: TGTGCCAGCAGCAGCCGGACAGCGGTGGGGAATCAGCCCCAGCATTTT
V gene: TRBV4-1; J gene: TRBJ1-6; D gene: .; clone size: .; CDR3 protein: CASSQDSQGRNSPLHF; CDR3 DNA: TGCGCCAGCAGCCAAGATAGCCAGGGGAGGAATTCACCCCTCCACTTT
V gene: TRBV5-8; J gene: TRBJ2-2; D gene: .; clone size: .; CDR3 protein: CASSSGFGELFF; CDR3 DNA: TGTGCCAGCAGTTCAGGGTTCGGGGAGCTGTTTTTT
V gene: TRBV18; J gene: TRBJ1-2; D gene: .; clone size: .; CDR3 protein: CASSPLASYGYTF; CDR3 DNA: TGTGCCAGCTCACCACTAGCCTCCTATGGCTACACCTTC
V gene: TRBV6-6; J gene: TRBJ1-2; D gene: TRBD1; clone size: .; CDR3 protein: CASSVLQGAGGYTF; CDR3 DNA: TGTGCCAGCAGTGTATTACAGGGGGCTGGCGGCTACACCTTC
V gene: TRBV6-5; J gene: TRBJ2-2; D gene: TRBD2; clone size: .; CDR3 protein: CASSSGRNTGELFF; CDR3 DNA: TGTGCCAGCAGTAGCGGGAGGAACACCGGGGAGCTGTTTTTT
V gene: TRBV7-2; J gene: TRBJ2-2; D gene: .; clone size: .; CDR3 protein: CAMGAIANTGELFF; CDR3 DNA: TGTGCCATGGGGGCTATTGCGAACACCGGGGAGCTGTTTTTT